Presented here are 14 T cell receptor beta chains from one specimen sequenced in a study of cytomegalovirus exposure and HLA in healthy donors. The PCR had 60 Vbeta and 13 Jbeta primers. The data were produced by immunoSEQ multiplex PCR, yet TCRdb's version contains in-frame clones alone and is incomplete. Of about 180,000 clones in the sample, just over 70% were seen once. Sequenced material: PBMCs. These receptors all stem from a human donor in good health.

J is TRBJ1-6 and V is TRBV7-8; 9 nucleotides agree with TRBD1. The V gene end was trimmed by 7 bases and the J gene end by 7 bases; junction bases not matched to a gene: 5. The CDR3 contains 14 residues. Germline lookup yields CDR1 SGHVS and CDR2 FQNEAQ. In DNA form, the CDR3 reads TGTGCCAGCACCCCGGGACAGGGAAATTCACCCCTCCACTTT. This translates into CASTPGQGNSPLHF.

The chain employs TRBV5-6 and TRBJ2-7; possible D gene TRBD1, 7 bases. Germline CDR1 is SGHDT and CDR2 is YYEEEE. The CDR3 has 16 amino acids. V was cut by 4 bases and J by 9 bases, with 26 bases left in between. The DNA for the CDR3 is TGTGCCAGCAGCCTACTGGGGACAGCCGATAAGGGAGGGCAGTACTTC. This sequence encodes CASSLLGTADKGGQYF. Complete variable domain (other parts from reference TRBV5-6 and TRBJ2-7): DAGVTQSPTHLIKTRGQQVTLRCSPKSGHDTVSWYQQALGQGPQFIFQYYEEEERQRGNFPDRFSGHQFPNYSSELNVNALLLGDSALYLCASSLLGTADKGGQYFGPGTRLTVT.

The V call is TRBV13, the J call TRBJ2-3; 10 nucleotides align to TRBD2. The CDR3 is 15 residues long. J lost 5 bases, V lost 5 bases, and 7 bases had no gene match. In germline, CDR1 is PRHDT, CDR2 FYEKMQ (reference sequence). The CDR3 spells CASSQRGGLRDTQYF. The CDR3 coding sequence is TGTGCCAGCAGCCAGCGGGGGGGCCTCAGAGATACGCAGTATTTT.

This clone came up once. The CDR3 is CSVEKGAGYGYTF. The CDR3 DNA follows: TGCAGCGTTGAAAAGGGGGCCGGCTATGGCTACACCTTC. V usage is TRBV29-1 and J usage is TRBJ1-2; 7 nucleotides agree with TRBD1. The J segment lost 4 bases and the V segment lost 2 bases, leaving 4 bases of the junction unmatched. Germline V gene lookup returns CDR1 SQVTM and CDR2 ANQGSEA. The CDR3 extends over 13 amino acids.

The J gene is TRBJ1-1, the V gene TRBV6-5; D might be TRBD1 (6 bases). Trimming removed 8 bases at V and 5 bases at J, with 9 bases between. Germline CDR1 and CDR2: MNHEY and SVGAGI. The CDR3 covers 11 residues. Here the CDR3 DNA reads TGTGCCAGCCAACAGGGTACTGAAGCTTTCTTT. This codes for CASQQGTEAFF.

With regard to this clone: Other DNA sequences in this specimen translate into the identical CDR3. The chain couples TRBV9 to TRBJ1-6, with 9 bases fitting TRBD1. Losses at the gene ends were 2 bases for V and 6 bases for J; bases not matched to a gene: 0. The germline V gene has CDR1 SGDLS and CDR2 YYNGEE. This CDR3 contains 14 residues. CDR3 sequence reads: CASSVDRGNSPLHF. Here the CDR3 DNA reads TGTGCCAGCAGCGTGGACAGGGGTAATTCACCCCTCCACTTT. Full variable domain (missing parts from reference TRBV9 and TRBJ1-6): DSGVTQTPKHLITATGQRVTLRCSPRSGDLSVYWYQQSLDQGLQFLIQYYNGEERAKGNILERFSAQQFPDLHSELNLSSLELGDSALYFCASSVDRGNSPLHFGNGTRLTVT.

CDR3: CASSIGRGYGNQPQHF. In nucleotides, the CDR3 is TGTGCCAGTAGTATAGGTCGGGGTTACGGCAATCAGCCCCAGCATTTT. This chain uses TRBV19 with TRBJ1-5; no clear D. V was pared by 1 base and J by 2 bases, with 12 bases between. Per the germline V gene, CDR1 is LNHDA and CDR2 is SQIVND (reference sequence). The CDR3 is 16 residues long.

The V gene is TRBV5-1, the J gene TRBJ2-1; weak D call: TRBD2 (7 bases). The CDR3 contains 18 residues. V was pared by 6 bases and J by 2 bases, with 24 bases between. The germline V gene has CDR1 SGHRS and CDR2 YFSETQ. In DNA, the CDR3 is TGCGCCAGCACCGCCCTGCGGGGGCCCATCACTCCCTACAATGAGCAGTTCTTC. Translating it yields CASTALRGPITPYNEQFF.

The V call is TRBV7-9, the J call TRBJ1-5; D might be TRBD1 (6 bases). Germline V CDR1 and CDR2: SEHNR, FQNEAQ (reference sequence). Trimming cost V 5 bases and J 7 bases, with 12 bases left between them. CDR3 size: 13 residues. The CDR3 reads CASSPQGGQPQHF. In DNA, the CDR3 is TGTGCCAGCAGCCCACAGGGAGGGCAGCCCCAGCATTTT.

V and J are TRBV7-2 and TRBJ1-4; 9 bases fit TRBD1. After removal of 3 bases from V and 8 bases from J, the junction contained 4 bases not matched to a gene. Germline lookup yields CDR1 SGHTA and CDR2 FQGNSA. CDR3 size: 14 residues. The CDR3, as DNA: TGTGCCAGCAGCTTCGGGACAGGGTGGGAAAAACTGTTTTTT. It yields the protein CASSFGTGWEKLFF.

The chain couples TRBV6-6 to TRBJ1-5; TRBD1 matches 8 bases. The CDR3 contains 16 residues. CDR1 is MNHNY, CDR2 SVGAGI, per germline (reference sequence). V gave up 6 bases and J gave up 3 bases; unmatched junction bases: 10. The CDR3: CASSLDRASFNQPQHF. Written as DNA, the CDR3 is TGTGCCAGCAGCCTGGACAGGGCTTCTTTCAATCAGCCCCAGCATTTT.

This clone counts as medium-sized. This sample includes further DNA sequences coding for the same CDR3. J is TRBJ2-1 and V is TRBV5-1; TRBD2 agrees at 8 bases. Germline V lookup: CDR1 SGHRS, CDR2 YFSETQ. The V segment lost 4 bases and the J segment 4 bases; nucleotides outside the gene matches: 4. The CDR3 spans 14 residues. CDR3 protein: CASSPSGGYNEQFF. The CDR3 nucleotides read TGCGCCAGCAGCCCCAGCGGGGGATACAATGAGCAGTTCTTC.

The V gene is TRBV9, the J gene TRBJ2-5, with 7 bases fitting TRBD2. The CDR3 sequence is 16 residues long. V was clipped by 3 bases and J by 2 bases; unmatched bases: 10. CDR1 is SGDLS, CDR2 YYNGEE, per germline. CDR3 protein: CASSAGSGGIQETQYF. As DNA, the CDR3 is TGTGCCAGCAGCGCCGGCTCGGGGGGTATACAAGAGACCCAGTACTTC.

CDR3 sequence: CASSPSARGGSGELFF. The DNA of the CDR3 is TGTGCCAGCTCCCCTAGTGCCAGGGGCGGTTCCGGGGAGCTGTTTTTT. The rearrangement joins TRBV18 to TRBJ2-2, with D possibly TRBD1 on 6 matching bases. The CDR3 length is 16 residues. Germline CDR1 reads KGHSH; CDR2 reads LQKENI. The V gene lost 6 bases and the J gene lost 6 bases, with 20 bases spanning the gap.